This TCR beta chain derives from a study of blood T cell repertoires in COVID-19. About the research overall: Spain, Italy and the United States supplied samples that represented acute and convalescent COVID-19. In each case, the material was cDNA or gDNA derived from T cells, B-cell-depleted T cells, or PBMCs.

Clones were read by immunoSEQ multiplex PCR, and TCRdb kept only the in-frame ones, dropping some. The sample holds approximately 210,000 clones, under 85% seen once. It was during active infection that Seattle patients were enrolled and then longitudinally followed. Unmatched junction bases numbered 9, after V lost 1 base and J lost 3 bases. The CDR3 loop spans 18 amino acids. Looked up from germline, CDR1 is LNHNV and CDR2 is YYDKDF (reference sequence). V gene TRBV15 combines with J gene TRBJ2-3; 11 nucleotides match TRBD2. The specimen was peripheral blood. This TCR derives from a woman older than 75 with COVID-19, enrolled during active disease. This chain's CDR3 is CATSRGVRLAGGTDTQYF. CDR3 bases: TGTGCCACCAGCAGAGGAGTTCGGCTAGCGGGAGGAACAGATACGCAGTATTTT.